This is a list of T cell receptor beta chains from one sample in a study of shared clonotypes between healthy human individuals. Measured with immunoSEQ multiplex PCR; TCRdb has only the in-frame clones, and not every one. Counted here are 1.4 million to 1.5 million clones, around 97% occurring once; the ten biggest clones make up approximately 1%. Specimen: naive CD4+ T cells sorted from blood. These receptors originate from a man aged 25 to 40 in good health. CDR3s include the opening cysteine and the closing phenylalanine or tryptophan. The D gene is left open where the match is weak. Some rows mark clone size as missing; the rest say once, few, many or name a class of expanded clone.

CDR3aa: CASSGGQGVYEQYF
CDR3nt: TGTGCCAGCAGCGGGGGACAGGGTGTATACGAGCAGTACTTC
j_gene: TRBJ2-7
abundance: .
d_gene: TRBD1
v_gene: TRBV5-6

CDR3aa: CASSFSLGGVTDTQYF
CDR3nt: TGTGCCAGCAGCTTCTCCCTCGGCGGGGTCACAGATACGCAGTATTTT
j_gene: TRBJ2-3
abundance: once
d_gene: .
v_gene: TRBV7-2

CDR3aa: CASSFGASRNTEAFF
CDR3nt: TGTGCCAGCAGCTTCGGAGCTTCGAGGAACACTGAAGCTTTCTTT
j_gene: TRBJ1-1
abundance: once
d_gene: .
v_gene: TRBV9

CDR3aa: CASSQGVRVGNTIYF
CDR3nt: TGCGCCAGCAGCCAAGGGGTCAGGGTTGGAAACACCATATATTTT
j_gene: TRBJ1-3
abundance: .
d_gene: .
v_gene: TRBV4-1

CDR3aa: CASSGDRGYEQYF
CDR3nt: TGTGCCAGCAGCGGGGACAGGGGCTACGAGCAGTACTTC
j_gene: TRBJ2-7
abundance: .
d_gene: TRBD1
v_gene: TRBV5-4

CDR3aa: CASSEGEGFNLSPNTEAFF
CDR3nt: TGTGCCAGCAGTGAGGGGGAGGGTTTTAATCTTAGCCCGAACACTGAAGCTTTCTTT
j_gene: TRBJ1-1
abundance: .
d_gene: .
v_gene: TRBV6-4

CDR3aa: CASSQEDRAEQYF
CDR3nt: TGCGCCAGCAGCCAAGAAGACAGGGCCGAGCAGTACTTC
j_gene: TRBJ2-7
abundance: .
d_gene: TRBD1
v_gene: TRBV4-3

CDR3aa: CASSAKWGIPGGAYNEQFF
CDR3nt: TGTGCCAGCAGTGCGAAATGGGGGATTCCCGGGGGAGCCTACAATGAGCAGTTCTTC
j_gene: TRBJ2-1
abundance: .
d_gene: .
v_gene: TRBV6-1

CDR3aa: CASSKNRAGNTIYF
CDR3nt: TGTGCCAGCAGTAAAAACAGGGCCGGAAACACCATATATTTT
j_gene: TRBJ1-3
abundance: .
d_gene: .
v_gene: TRBV6-6

CDR3aa: CASTKPGVTGELFF
CDR3nt: TGTGCCAGCACAAAACCGGGTGTCACCGGGGAGCTGTTTTTT
j_gene: TRBJ2-2
abundance: .
d_gene: .
v_gene: TRBV6-5

CDR3aa: CASSLGNRGLAGGVEQFF
CDR3nt: TGCGCCAGCAGCTTGGGGAACAGGGGACTAGCGGGAGGAGTTGAGCAGTTCTTC
j_gene: TRBJ2-1
abundance: .
d_gene: TRBD2
v_gene: TRBV5-1

CDR3aa: CASSVGSSSEQFF
CDR3nt: TGTGCCAGCAGCGTAGGATCCTCCAGTGAGCAGTTCTTC
j_gene: TRBJ2-1
abundance: .
d_gene: .
v_gene: TRBV9

CDR3aa: CASSPQWGDYEQYF
CDR3nt: TGTGCCAGCAGCCCGCAGTGGGGGGACTACGAGCAGTACTTC
j_gene: TRBJ2-7
abundance: .
d_gene: .
v_gene: TRBV7-2

CDR3aa: CASSERGAVYNEQFF
CDR3nt: TGTGCCAGCAGTGAGAGGGGGGCAGTCTACAATGAGCAGTTCTTC
j_gene: TRBJ2-1
abundance: .
d_gene: .
v_gene: TRBV25-1

CDR3aa: CAIGSQGYEQYF
CDR3nt: TGTGCCATCGGCTCACAGGGTTACGAGCAGTACTTC
j_gene: TRBJ2-7
abundance: once
d_gene: .
v_gene: TRBV10-3

CDR3aa: CASSQESGTRETQYF
CDR3nt: TGCGCCAGCAGCCAAGAGAGCGGGACAAGAGAGACCCAGTACTTC
j_gene: TRBJ2-5
abundance: .
d_gene: .
v_gene: TRBV4-3

CDR3aa: CASSLVAGGTPGNTIYF
CDR3nt: TGTGCCAGCAGCTTAGTCGCCGGCGGGACACCCGGAAACACCATATATTTT
j_gene: TRBJ1-3
abundance: once
d_gene: .
v_gene: TRBV7-6

CDR3aa: CASSSGLAGVVNEQFF
CDR3nt: TGTGCCAGCAGCTCGGGACTAGCGGGAGTAGTGAATGAGCAGTTCTTC
j_gene: TRBJ2-1
abundance: .
d_gene: TRBD2
v_gene: TRBV7-2

CDR3aa: CALRGTEDGSTDTQYF
CDR3nt: TGTGCTCTTAGGGGGACTGAGGACGGTAGCACAGATACGCAGTATTTT
j_gene: TRBJ2-3
abundance: .
d_gene: .
v_gene: TRBV7-4

CDR3aa: CSPYSLQNEQFF
CDR3nt: TGCAGCCCCTACAGCCTACAAAATGAGCAGTTCTTC
j_gene: TRBJ2-1
abundance: .
d_gene: .
v_gene: TRBV29-1

CDR3aa: CSGAPGLSTDTQYF
CDR3nt: TGCAGCGGGGCCCCTGGCCTTAGCACAGATACGCAGTATTTT
j_gene: TRBJ2-3
abundance: .
d_gene: .
v_gene: TRBV29-1

CDR3aa: CAITKAYEQYF
CDR3nt: TGTGCCATTACCAAAGCCTACGAGCAGTACTTC
j_gene: TRBJ2-7
abundance: .
d_gene: .
v_gene: TRBV21-1

CDR3aa: CASSIVSGTANYGYTF
CDR3nt: TGTGCCAGTAGTATAGTATCCGGGACGGCTAACTATGGCTACACCTTC
j_gene: TRBJ1-2
abundance: .
d_gene: .
v_gene: TRBV19

CDR3aa: CASSRGTGVLYEQYF
CDR3nt: TGTGCCAGCAGTAGAGGGACAGGGGTGTTGTACGAGCAGTACTTC
j_gene: TRBJ2-7
abundance: .
d_gene: TRBD1
v_gene: TRBV2

CDR3aa: CASRADRLAGGPYF
CDR3nt: TGTGCCAGCAGGGCCGATCGGCTAGCGGGAGGGCCGTACTTC
j_gene: TRBJ2-7
abundance: .
d_gene: TRBD2
v_gene: TRBV28

CDR3aa: CASIGDNQETQYF
CDR3nt: TGTGCCAGCATTGGGGACAACCAAGAGACCCAGTACTTC
j_gene: TRBJ2-5
abundance: .
d_gene: .
v_gene: TRBV7-9

CDR3aa: CASSHGQGAHNEQFF
CDR3nt: TGCGCCAGCAGCCATGGACAGGGCGCCCACAATGAGCAGTTCTTC
j_gene: TRBJ2-1
abundance: .
d_gene: TRBD1
v_gene: TRBV5-1

CDR3aa: CASSLRVNNEQFF
CDR3nt: TGTGCCAGCAGCTTGCGTGTAAACAATGAGCAGTTCTTC
j_gene: TRBJ2-1
abundance: .
d_gene: .
v_gene: TRBV5-4

CDR3aa: CASSSTGSTYEQYF
CDR3nt: TGTGCCAGCAGCTCCACCGGGTCAACCTACGAGCAGTACTTC
j_gene: TRBJ2-7
abundance: .
d_gene: .
v_gene: TRBV7-3

CDR3aa: CASSPRLAHTGELFF
CDR3nt: TGTGCCAGCAGTCCACGACTAGCTCACACCGGGGAGCTGTTTTTT
j_gene: TRBJ2-2
abundance: .
d_gene: TRBD2
v_gene: TRBV27

CDR3aa: CASSPKLHGTEAFF
CDR3nt: TGTGCCAGCAGCCCGAAGCTCCACGGCACTGAAGCTTTCTTT
j_gene: TRBJ1-1
abundance: once
d_gene: .
v_gene: TRBV5-6

CDR3aa: CSVARAYGYTF
CDR3nt: TGCAGCGTTGCCAGGGCCTATGGCTACACCTTC
j_gene: TRBJ1-2
abundance: .
d_gene: .
v_gene: TRBV29-1

CDR3aa: CASSLRLAGGDTGELFF
CDR3nt: TGTGCCAGCAGCTTACGACTAGCGGGAGGGGACACCGGGGAGCTGTTTTTT
j_gene: TRBJ2-2
abundance: .
d_gene: TRBD2
v_gene: TRBV7-6

CDR3aa: CASSPEAGLAGKRGNEQFF
CDR3nt: TGTGCCAGCAGCCCAGAGGCGGGACTAGCGGGTAAGAGAGGCAATGAGCAGTTCTTC
j_gene: TRBJ2-1
abundance: .
d_gene: TRBD2
v_gene: TRBV7-3

CDR3aa: CASSTWDSSSYNSPLHF
CDR3nt: TGTGCCAGCAGCACCTGGGACAGTAGCTCCTATAATTCACCCCTCCACTTT
j_gene: TRBJ1-6
abundance: .
d_gene: TRBD1
v_gene: TRBV11-2

CDR3aa: CASSLGQGSQPQHF
CDR3nt: TGTGCCAGCAGCTTAGGACAGGGGAGCCAGCCCCAGCATTTT
j_gene: TRBJ1-5
abundance: .
d_gene: TRBD1
v_gene: TRBV7-2

CDR3aa: CASSQTGTKYNEQFF
CDR3nt: TGCGCCAGCAGTCAAACCGGGACAAAATACAATGAGCAGTTCTTC
j_gene: TRBJ2-1
abundance: once
d_gene: .
v_gene: TRBV10-2

CDR3aa: CASRRTHSTNEKLFF
CDR3nt: TGTGCCAGTAGACGAACCCACTCAACTAATGAAAAACTGTTTTTT
j_gene: TRBJ1-4
abundance: .
d_gene: .
v_gene: TRBV19

CDR3aa: CASSVVQTWGGELFF
CDR3nt: TGTGCCAGCAGCGTAGTTCAGACCTGGGGCGGGGAGCTGTTTTTT
j_gene: TRBJ2-2
abundance: .
d_gene: .
v_gene: TRBV9

CDR3aa: CASSYSGRAQETQYF
CDR3nt: TGTGCCAGCAGTTACTCGGGACGGGCCCAAGAGACCCAGTACTTC
j_gene: TRBJ2-5
abundance: .
d_gene: .
v_gene: TRBV6-6

CDR3aa: CASSGRIAGAGSYEQYF
CDR3nt: TGTGCCAGCAGTGGGAGGATAGCGGGAGCCGGATCCTACGAGCAGTACTTC
j_gene: TRBJ2-7
abundance: .
d_gene: TRBD2
v_gene: TRBV2